A single T cell receptor beta chain is shown here with its context. Antigen: not known. This entry comes from a study of T cell responses to AZD1222 COVID-19 vaccine. Sequencing was performed with immunoSEQ multiplex PCR; in TCRdb, only in-frame clones are kept and a portion is missing. The repertoire holds about 130,000 clones, with 80% to 95% as singletons. Germline loops: CDR1 SGDLS, CDR2 YYNGEE. Trimming stripped 4 bases from V and 8 bases from J, with 12 bases between. The length of the CDR3 is 12 residues. Study-wide results and caveats: Unmutated regions of variants are reportedly targeted by nearly half of spike-specific TCRs. Across the whole spike, CD4 TCRs peaked at regions 160-218 and 743-854. A mostly white British donor set with more females was recruited, and clonal diversity was possibly underestimated. After the peak T cell response, and only then, were repertoires sampled.

The chain uses TRBV9 and TRBJ1-2; D gene ambiguous. The TCR originated in an adult in good health. The material was peripheral blood, obtained on day 0 of MenACWY control vaccination. The CDR3 protein is CASSRAGEGYTF. In DNA form, the CDR3 reads TGTGCCAGCAGCAGGGCGGGTGAGGGCTACACCTTC.